This note documents a single T cell receptor (beta chain) sequence. The CDR3 is 14 amino acids. The V and J ends lost 3 bases and 4 bases respectively, with 9 bases between them. CDR1 MDHEN and CDR2 SYDVKM come from the germline V gene. Unsorted PBMC replicate PCRs used roughly 300 ng DNA, around 30,000 T cell genomes. Some clones are missing from TCRdb's copy, which holds only in-frame ones; the method was immunoSEQ multiplex PCR. This sample carries about 510,000 clones, 60% to 80% of them seen once, and the ten largest clones take 12%. The record originates from a study of shared clonotypes between healthy human individuals.

This chain joins TRBV28 and TRBJ1-4; D is uncertain. The sequencing sample was made of PBMCs. The sequence came from a woman aged 35 to 49 in good health. Some clones in this sample may be carry-over from other donors' samples. CDR3 loop: CASSFHGFNEKLFF. The CDR3 DNA follows: TGTGCCAGCAGTTTTCACGGGTTTAATGAAAAACTGTTTTTT. Variable domain in full (rest from reference TRBV28 and TRBJ1-4): DVKVTQSSRYLVKRTGEKVFLECVQDMDHENMFWYRQDPGLGLRLIYFSYDVKMKEKGDIPEGYSVSREKKERFSLILESASTNQTSMYLCASSFHGFNEKLFFGSGTQLSVL.